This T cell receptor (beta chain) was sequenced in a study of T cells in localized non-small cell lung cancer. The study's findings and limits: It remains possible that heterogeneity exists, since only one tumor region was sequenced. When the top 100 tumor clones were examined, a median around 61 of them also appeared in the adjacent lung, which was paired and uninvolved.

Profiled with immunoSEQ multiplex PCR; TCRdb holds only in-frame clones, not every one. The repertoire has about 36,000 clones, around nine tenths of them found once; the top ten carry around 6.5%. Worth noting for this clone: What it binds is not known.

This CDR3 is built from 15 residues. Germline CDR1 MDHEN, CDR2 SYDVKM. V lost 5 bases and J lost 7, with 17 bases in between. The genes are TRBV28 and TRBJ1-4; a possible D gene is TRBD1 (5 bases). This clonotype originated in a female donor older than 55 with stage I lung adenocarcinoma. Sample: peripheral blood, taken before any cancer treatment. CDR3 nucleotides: TGTGCCAGCAGTCCGCCCGGGGCCTGGGGTGAAAAACTGTTTTTT. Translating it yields CASSPPGAWGEKLFF.